Following are 32 T cell receptor beta chains from one sample sequenced in a study of PD-L1 blockade in urothelial cancer (dated by TCRdb to about 2017). The sample's time point label, decoded: peripheral blood 6 weeks after treatment start. Library prep was done by the immunoSEQ multiplex PCR assay. TCRdb took over this immuneACCESS table, retaining in-frame rearrangements with V and J assigned. Such tables are incomplete; in checked studies, under half of the missing clones stem from an unresolved V gene, and the remainder is unexplained. In this sample the table shows around 26,000 clones, roughly 85% of which occur a single time. About 1.5% of the sample belongs to the ten largest clones. The input for sequencing was PBMCs, taken around atezolizumab (anti-PD-L1) treatment. The receptor set was obtained from a man aged 65 to 79 with urothelial cancer.

This chain joins TRBV5-1 and TRBJ2-1, with TRBD2 matching over 8 bases. The junction had 8 bases not matched to a gene; V was cut back by 6 bases and J by 0 bases. This CDR3 has 16 amino acids. Germline V gene data show CDR1 as SGHRS and CDR2 as YFSETQ. The DNA for the CDR3 is TGCGCCAGCACCCCGACGAGCGGGAGCTCCTACAATGAGCAGTTCTTC. It is translated as CASTPTSGSSYNEQFF.

In its sample, this clone was seen a few times. CDR3 DNA: TGTGCCAGCAGCTTGGTATTCACCGGGGAGCTGTTTTTT. This sequence encodes CASSLVFTGELFF. The genes are TRBV5-4 and TRBJ2-2; unclear D gene. The germline gives CDR1 SGHNT, CDR2 YYREEE (reference sequence). The CDR3 sequence is 13 residues long. Trimming removed 0 bases at V and 4 bases at J, with 4 bases between.

V usage is TRBV6-6 and J usage is TRBJ2-7; D unclear. Germline CDR1 and CDR2: MNHNY and SVGAGI (reference sequence). CDR3 size: 13 residues. Trimming pared 3 bases from V and 5 bases from J, leaving 11 bases between. The CDR3 DNA sequence: TGTGCCAGCAGTTATAGAAGTTTGGACGAGCAGTACTTC. Its protein is CASSYRSLDEQYF.

The chain combines TRBV7-3 with TRBJ2-1, with D perhaps TRBD2 (7 bases). V gave up 0 bases and J gave up 8 bases, with 17 bases separating them. The germline V gene has CDR1 SGHTA and CDR2 FQGTGA. The CDR3 is 16 amino acids. The chain's CDR3 is CASSLTPRGGVYEQFF. CDR3 nucleotides: TGTGCCAGCAGCTTAACCCCGAGGGGGGGCGTCTATGAGCAGTTCTTC.

The chain recombines TRBV11-3 with TRBJ2-1; 8 bases map to TRBD1. CDR3 length: 15 residues. Trimming at V came to 3 bases and at J to 5 bases, leaving 6 bases not matched to a gene. Germline lookup yields CDR1 SGHNT and CDR2 YENEEA. The CDR3 spells CASSLWDRSNNEQFF. Here the CDR3 DNA reads TGTGCCAGCAGCTTGTGGGACAGGTCTAACAATGAGCAGTTCTTC. The whole variable domain, filled in from reference TRBV11-3 and TRBJ2-1, reads EAGVVQSPRYKIIEKKQPVAFWCNPISGHNTLYWYLQNLGQGPELLIRYENEEAVDDSQLPKDRFSAERLKGVDSTLKIQPAELGDSAVYLCASSLWDRSNNEQFFGPGTRLTVL.

The CDR3 sequence is CASTETRIPSYNEQFF. For the CDR3, the DNA is TGTGCCAGCACCGAGACTCGCATCCCCTCCTACAATGAGCAGTTCTTC. V usage is TRBV6-6 and J usage is TRBJ2-1; D gene ambiguous. The V gene's germline CDR1 is MNHNY and CDR2 SVGAGI (reference sequence). V was trimmed by 7 bases and J by 0 bases, leaving 16 bases between them. The CDR3 consists of 16 residues.

The genes are TRBV7-2 and TRBJ1-5, with D maybe TRBD1 (6 bases). Trimming shortened V by 5 bases and J by 5 bases, and 19 bases separated the two germline ends. The CDR3 covers 16 residues. Germline CDR1 reads SGHTA; CDR2 reads FQGNSA. CDR3 sequence (DNA): TGTGCCAGCAGCGCACAGGGTGCTCGAGTTGATCAGCCCCAGCATTTT. Protein sequence: CASSAQGARVDQPQHF.

This rearrangement joins TRBV6-5 to TRBJ2-1; 8 bases fit TRBD2. The V and J ends lost 4 bases and 0 bases, in that order; junction bases with no gene match: 2. Germline CDR1 MNHEY, CDR2 SVGAGI. CDR3 length: 15 amino acids. The CDR3 reads CASSLSGSSYNEQFF. The CDR3, as DNA: TGTGCCAGCAGTTTAAGCGGGAGCTCCTACAATGAGCAGTTCTTC.

The rearrangement joins TRBV27 to TRBJ1-4, with D possibly matching TRBD1 (6 bases). Germline CDR1 reads MNHEY; CDR2 reads SMNVEV (reference sequence). CDR3 length equals 13 residues. The V gene lost 8 bases and the J gene lost 6 bases, with 13 bases spanning the gap. Here the CDR3 reads CASSTGIDEKLFF. The CDR3 DNA follows: TGTGCCAGCTCAACAGGGATAGATGAAAAACTGTTTTTT.

This clone was seen only a few times. CDR3 protein: CASRAGDYGYTF. CDR3 nucleotides: TGTGCCAGTAGGGCGGGGGACTATGGCTACACCTTC. The J gene is TRBJ1-2, the V gene TRBV19; perhaps TRBD1 as D (5 bases). Per the germline V gene, CDR1 is LNHDA and CDR2 is SQIVND (reference sequence). V lost 6 bases to trimming and J lost 3 bases, with 8 bases between them. The CDR3 totals 12 residues.

The V gene is TRBV6-5, the J gene TRBJ1-2; unclear D gene. The CDR3 runs 14 residues. Deletions cut 5 bases from V and 0 bases from J, with 10 bases between. In germline, CDR1 is MNHEY, CDR2 SVGAGI. CDR3 protein: CASSIGEANYGYTF. The CDR3 DNA is TGTGCCAGCAGTATCGGAGAAGCTAACTATGGCTACACCTTC.

In its sample, this clone was seen a few times. The CDR3 here is CSVTTSGEETQYF. The CDR3 bases are TGCAGCGTTACCACTAGCGGGGAAGAGACCCAGTACTTC. This chain uses TRBV29-1 with TRBJ2-5; 10 positions match TRBD2. This CDR3 contains 13 residues. With V trimmed by 5 bases and J by 3 bases, 3 bases remained unmatched. Germline V gene sequence: CDR1 SQVTM, CDR2 ANQGSEA.

V is TRBV9 and J is TRBJ1-1; D remains unclear. Germline V gene lookup returns CDR1 SGDLS and CDR2 YYNGEE. V lost 0 bases and J 1 base, leaving 13 bases between the germline ends. This CDR3 is built from 16 residues. The CDR3 reads CASSVESEVRNTEAFF. In nucleotides, the CDR3 is TGTGCCAGCAGCGTAGAGTCAGAGGTCCGGAACACTGAAGCTTTCTTT.

This chain joins TRBV7-9 and TRBJ2-3; TRBD2 might be the D (5 bases). The CDR3 extends over 15 amino acids. Germline V gene data show CDR1 as SEHNR and CDR2 as FQNEAQ (reference sequence). V was shortened by 5 bases and J by 1 base, with 13 bases between the two germline ends. This chain's CDR3 is CASSPEGVGTDTQYF. As DNA, the CDR3 is TGTGCCAGCAGCCCAGAGGGAGTCGGCACAGATACGCAGTATTTT.

The CDR3 loop is CASSQGLAGKVKNIQYF. For the CDR3, the DNA is TGTGCCAGTAGTCAAGGACTAGCGGGAAAAGTCAAAAACATTCAGTACTTC. This chain joins TRBV19 and TRBJ2-4; 12 nucleotides align to TRBD2. The J segment lost 3 bases and the V segment lost 5 bases, leaving 8 bases of the junction unmatched. Per the germline V gene, CDR1 is LNHDA and CDR2 is SQIVND (reference sequence). This CDR3 is 17 amino acids long.

This chain connects TRBV10-3 to TRBJ1-5; D might be TRBD1 (5 bases). V was trimmed by 5 bases and J by 2 bases, leaving 10 bases between them. This CDR3 contains 14 residues. The V gene's germline CDR1 is ENHRY and CDR2 SYGVKD. The CDR3 DNA reads as TGTGCCATCAGTAGGGGAGGGGGCAATCAGCCCCAGCATTTT. This translates into CAISRGGGNQPQHF.

The chain uses TRBV7-8 and TRBJ2-3; the match to TRBD1 covers 10 bases. V gave up 7 bases and J gave up 4 bases; unmatched junction bases: 5. CDR1 and CDR2 from the germline V gene are SGHVS and FQNEAQ. The CDR3 length is 14 residues. The CDR3, as DNA: TGTGCCAGCAACCGTGGACAGGGGGCAGATACGCAGTATTTT. Translation gives CASNRGQGADTQYF.

The chain combines TRBV4-3 with TRBJ2-1; 8 bases map to TRBD2. The CDR3 length is 15 residues. With 0 bases clipped from V and 10 bases from J, the junction kept 8 bases outside the gene matches. Germline V lookup: CDR1 LGHNA, CDR2 YSLEER. CDR3 sequence (DNA): TGCGCCAGCAGCCAAGATCTTACGGGAGGGAGAGAGCAGTTCTTC. Amino acid sequence: CASSQDLTGGREQFF.

This clone was counted a single time. The chain has TRBV19 and TRBJ1-5; 10 bases fit TRBD1. V shed 8 bases and J 4 bases; nucleotides not matched to a gene: 5. There are 14 residues in the CDR3. Germline CDR1 LNHDA, CDR2 SQIVND (reference sequence). The CDR3: CASWDRGLNQPQHF. The CDR3 DNA reads TGTGCCAGTTGGGACAGGGGCCTTAATCAGCCCCAGCATTTT.

V gene TRBV18 combines with J gene TRBJ1-1; D may be TRBD1 (5 bases). The CDR3 is 14 residues long. Germline values: CDR1 KGHSH, CDR2 LQKENI. V was shortened by 6 bases and J by 5 bases, with 16 bases between the two germline ends. CDR3 in DNA: TGTGCCAGCTCCCCTTTGGGGGGAGGAACTGAAGCTTTCTTT. Amino acids: CASSPLGGGTEAFF.

J is TRBJ2-1 and V is TRBV7-2, with 8 bases aligning to TRBD1. CDR3 length: 17 amino acids. The ends lost 4 bases at V and 5 bases at J; junction bases unmatched: 13. Per germline, CDR1 SGHTA and CDR2 FQGNSA. The CDR3 loop is CASSWTGYDRSHNEQFF. CDR3 bases: TGTGCCAGCAGCTGGACAGGGTATGATCGGTCCCACAATGAGCAGTTCTTC.

This clone was observed a single time. This chain uses TRBV4-3 with TRBJ2-7, with D possibly matching TRBD1 (6 bases). Trimming shortened V by 3 bases and J by 3 bases, and 18 bases separated the two germline ends. This CDR3 spans 16 amino acids. CDR1 is LGHNA, CDR2 YSLEER, per germline. This CDR3 is CASSHTRTQGFYEQYF. In nucleotides, the CDR3 is TGCGCCAGCAGCCACACCCGGACTCAGGGGTTCTACGAGCAGTACTTC.

The chain carries TRBV4-1 and TRBJ1-2; D ambiguous. This CDR3 is 14 amino acids long. Trimming shortened V by 1 base and J by 4 bases, and 10 bases separated the two germline ends. Per germline, CDR1 MGHRA and CDR2 YSYEKL. CDR3 sequence (DNA): TGCGCCAGCAGCCAAGGGTGGTCTAGCTATGGCTACACCTTC. Residues: CASSQGWSSYGYTF.

J is TRBJ1-2 and V is TRBV7-9, with a possible D match to TRBD1 (5 bases). This CDR3 is 16 amino acids long. V was shortened by 0 bases and J by 1 base, with 12 bases between the two germline ends. In germline, CDR1 is SEHNR, CDR2 FQNEAQ (reference sequence). The CDR3 DNA follows: TGTGCCAGCAGCTTAGCAGGGGCCTTAATTAACTATGGCTACACCTTC. Encoded protein: CASSLAGALINYGYTF.

The chain uses TRBV4-3 and TRBJ2-6; TRBD2 agrees at 7 bases. V dropped 0 bases and J dropped 2; count of bases not matched to a gene: 10. The CDR3 is 19 amino acids. The germline V gene has CDR1 LGHNA and CDR2 YSLEER. CDR3 residues: CASSQDLGEGRAGANVLTF. The CDR3 nucleotides read TGCGCCAGCAGCCAAGATCTTGGGGAAGGGAGGGCTGGGGCCAACGTCCTGACTTTC.

The chain has TRBV5-1 and TRBJ2-3; possibly TRBD1 for D (6 bases). Germline lookup yields CDR1 SGHRS and CDR2 YFSETQ. Trimming cost V 4 bases and J 1 base, with 10 bases left between them. CDR3 size: 14 residues. CDR3 DNA sequence: TGCGCCAGCAGCACAGGGTCGGGCACAGATACGCAGTATTTT. Encoded protein: CASSTGSGTDTQYF.

V is TRBV29-1 and J is TRBJ2-1, with D uncertain. Germline CDR1 SQVTM, CDR2 ANQGSEA. The CDR3 length is 12 residues. V lost 3 bases, J lost 6 bases, and 9 bases lay in between. As DNA, the CDR3 is TGCAGCGTTGAGGCCCAAAGCAATGAGCAGTTCTTC. Translation gives CSVEAQSNEQFF.

The rearrangement joins TRBV5-6 to TRBJ1-2; D possibly corresponds to TRBD1 (6 bases). Per germline, CDR1 SGHDT and CDR2 YYEEEE. The length of the CDR3 is 15 residues. Trimming removed 4 bases from V and 3 bases from J, with 16 bases in between. For the CDR3, the DNA is TGTGCCAGCAGCCCCCTCGGGGGGGCTGACTATGGCTACACCTTC. Translated: CASSPLGGADYGYTF. Supplemented by reference TRBV5-6 and TRBJ1-2, the full variable domain reads DAGVTQSPTHLIKTRGQQVTLRCSPKSGHDTVSWYQQALGQGPQFIFQYYEEEERQRGNFPDRFSGHQFPNYSSELNVNALLLGDSALYLCASSPLGGADYGYTFGSGTRLTVV.

The chain combines TRBV6-6 with TRBJ1-3, with unresolved D. Trimming left V 7 bases short and J 4 bases short, with 17 bases between. The germline V gene encodes CDR1 MNHNY and CDR2 SVGAGI (reference sequence). There are 15 residues in the CDR3. CDR3 nucleotides: TGTGCCAGCACCCCAAGAGGCGACGTGGGAAACACCATATATTTT. This gives the protein CASTPRGDVGNTIYF.

This clone was picked up one time. V and J are TRBV4-3 and TRBJ2-2, with 7 nucleotides matching TRBD2. Looked up from germline, CDR1 is LGHNA and CDR2 is YSLEER. The length of the CDR3 is 15 residues. The junction had 3 bases not matched to a gene; V was cut back by 1 base and J by 4 bases. CDR3 coding DNA: TGCGCCAGCAGCCAAGGGCGGGAGTTCACCGGGGAGCTGTTTTTT. Residues: CASSQGREFTGELFF.

The chain is built from TRBV7-9 and TRBJ1-4, with 7 bases identical to TRBD1. The CDR3 sequence is 16 residues long. Germline V gene sequence: CDR1 SEHNR, CDR2 FQNEAQ (reference sequence). Trimming cost V 0 bases and J 4 bases; bases outside gene matches: 5. CDR3 nucleotide sequence: TGTGCCAGCAGCTTAGCGAGGGGACAGCTTAATGAAAAACTGTTTTTT. Translated, it gives CASSLARGQLNEKLFF.

The V and J genes are TRBV10-3 and TRBJ1-2, with D perhaps matching TRBD1 (5 bases). This CDR3 contains 15 residues. V was cut by 0 bases and J by 3 bases, with 11 bases left in between. Germline CDR1 ENHRY, CDR2 SYGVKD. The chain's CDR3 is CAISESKGVDYGYTF. The CDR3 nucleotides are TGTGCCATCAGTGAGTCGAAAGGGGTCGACTATGGCTACACCTTC.